Following are 9 T cell receptor beta chains from one sample sequenced in a study of regulatory T cells in long-lasting Graves disease. Time point specified: persistent/refractory GD, antithyroid drugs over 5 years with positive TRAb. The TCR library was made from RNA that had been extracted from PBMCs in TRIzol. TCR beta libraries were built with iRepertoire HTBI primers and Arm-PCR of CDR3 regions. MiXCR, applied by TCRdb to the multiplex PCR reads, yields one record per CDR3 protein. Among about 460,000 distinct CDR3 sequences listed, about 20% were seen once. This sample comprised peripheral blood mononuclear cells (PBMCs), obtained when the disease was refractory, from a patient treated with antithyroid drugs. All receptors derive from a female donor with Graves disease.

Notes on this clonotype: One end of the junction does not line up with germline, which may come from a read error. This chain joins TRBV30 and TRBJ2-4, with D unresolved. Germline CDR1 is GTSNPN and CDR2 is SVGIG (reference sequence). This CDR3 has 11 amino acids. The CDR3, as DNA: TGTGCCTGGAGCCGGACGGCCGATCGGTTCTTC. Translation gives CAWSRTADRFF.

The chain employs TRBV11-2 and TRBJ1-1, with TRBD1 identical over 12 bases. The germline V gene encodes CDR1 SGHAT and CDR2 FQNNGV. The CDR3 runs to 18 residues. V was pared by 5 bases and J by 1 base, with 11 bases of the junction left unmatched. The CDR3 protein is CASSQEGQGARGNTEAFF. The CDR3 DNA is TGTGCCAGCAGCCAAGAGGGACAGGGGGCACGTGGGAACACTGAAGCTTTCTTT. The variable domain in full, completed from reference TRBV11-2 and TRBJ1-1, reads EAGVAQSPRYKIIEKRQSVAFWCNPISGHATLYWYQQILGQGPKLLIQFQNNGVVDDSQLPKDRFSAERLKGVDSTLKIQPAKLEDSAVYLCASSQEGQGARGNTEAFFGQGTRLTVV.

This rearrangement joins TRBV28 to TRBJ2-7; a possible D gene is TRBD2 (5 bases). Trimming stripped 8 bases from V and 2 bases from J, with 16 bases between. The CDR3 has 14 residues. The germline V gene encodes CDR1 MDHEN and CDR2 SYDVKM. This CDR3 is CASSPATGTYEQYF. The DNA of the CDR3 is TGTGCCAGCTCACCCGCGACGGGAACCTACGAGCAGTACTTC.

This clonotype occurred many times. V is TRBV5-1 and J is TRBJ2-6, with D unresolved. Trimming took 6 bases from V and 2 from J, leaving 15 bases between them. CDR3 length: 16 amino acids. Germline lookup yields CDR1 SGHRS and CDR2 YFSETQ. The CDR3, as DNA: TGCGCCAGCAATGGGTTCACGATGGCTGGGGCCAACGTCCTGACTTTC. It yields the protein CASNGFTMAGANVLTF.

V gene TRBV15 combines with J gene TRBJ2-2, with TRBD1 identical over 8 bases. Trimming at V came to 7 bases and at J to 1 base, leaving 14 bases not matched to a gene. The length of the CDR3 is 18 residues. Looked up from germline, CDR1 is LNHNV and CDR2 is YYDKDF (reference sequence). For the CDR3, the DNA is TGTGCCACCACCGGGTACTACGACGGGACAGGGAACACCGGGGAGCTGTTTTTT. Encoded protein: CATTGYYDGTGNTGELFF.

This clonotype was seen at least ten times. This chain connects TRBV28 to TRBJ1-4, with D possibly TRBD1 on 6 matching bases. Deletions cut 4 bases from V and 1 base from J, with 13 bases between. Germline CDR1 is MDHEN and CDR2 is SYDVKM. The CDR3 extends over 16 amino acids. The CDR3 DNA reads TGTGCCAGCAGTTCCCGGACAGTTCTAACTAATGAAAAACTGTTTTTT. Its protein is CASSSRTVLTNEKLFF.

The chain is built from TRBV2 and TRBJ2-2; a weak D match, TRBD2 (6 bases). This CDR3 spans 18 amino acids. The germline V gene has CDR1 SNHLY and CDR2 FYNNEI. The V gene lost 6 bases and the J gene lost 4 bases, with 24 bases spanning the gap. DNA for the CDR3: TGTGCCAGCAGCCATCATGGGACTGGCCCCCGTGTCACCGGGGAGCTGTTTTTT. Translated, it gives CASSHHGTGPRVTGELFF. Supplemented by reference TRBV2 and TRBJ2-2, the full variable domain reads EPEVTQTPSHQVTQMGQEVILRCVPISNHLYFYWYRQILGQKVEFLVSFYNNEISEKSEIFDDQFSVERPDGSNFTLKIRSTKLEDSAMYFCASSHHGTGPRVTGELFFGEGSRLTVL.

This clonotype was seen more than once but under ten times. V gene TRBV5-1 combines with J gene TRBJ2-1, with D perhaps matching TRBD2 (5 bases). There are 17 residues in the CDR3. Per germline, CDR1 SGHRS and CDR2 YFSETQ. Trimming pared 2 bases from V and 0 bases from J, leaving 15 bases between. The CDR3 DNA sequence: TGCGCCAGCAGCTTTCCTAGAGCGGATCACTCCTACAATGAGCAGTTCTTC. Protein product: CASSFPRADHSYNEQFF.

This clonotype was seen ten or more times. The genes are TRBV2 and TRBJ1-4; D remains ambiguous. From germline, CDR1 is SNHLY and CDR2 FYNNEI. Trimming took off 4 bases at V and 3 bases at J, with 6 bases between the two ends. The CDR3 is made up of 13 amino acids. The CDR3 protein is CASSVWANEKLFF. In DNA, the CDR3 is TGTGCCAGCAGTGTCTGGGCTAATGAAAAACTGTTTTTT.